What follows describes a single TCR beta chain. Sequencing used immunoSEQ multiplex PCR; TCRdb keeps in-frame clones, though not all of them. The sample shows about 100,000 clones, 86% of them seen only once. The sample comes from a study of blood T cell repertoires in COVID-19. The germline V gene encodes CDR1 SGHTA and CDR2 FQGNSA. The V and J ends lost 5 bases and 5 bases respectively, with 19 bases between them. The length of the CDR3 is 16 residues. The material sequenced was peripheral blood. This receptor was identified in an elderly man with acute or convalescent COVID-19. This chain links TRBV7-2 with TRBJ2-1; D is perhaps TRBD1 (7 bases). In DNA, the CDR3 is TGTGCCAGCAGCATACGGTGGAGGGGGCGCAACAATGAGCAGTTCTTC. Protein: CASSIRWRGRNNEQFF.